This TCR beta chain was captured by sequencing in a study of blood T cell repertoires in COVID-19. Across the study: COVID-19 samples collected from the United States, Italy and Spain covered acute and convalescent phases. T cells, B-cell-depleted T cells, or PBMCs supplied cDNA or gDNA.

Germline CDR1 is MNHEY and CDR2 is SVGAGI. There are 15 residues in the CDR3. V was clipped by 0 bases and J by 3 bases, with 9 bases between them. Original analysis: Researchers report that nucleated cell counts were estimated from reference gene primer amplification. Data came from immunoSEQ multiplex PCR; TCRdb stores just in-frame clones and leaves some out. The V and J calls and clone size are taken from that table; D and trimming were inferred from the DNA. The sample shows 300,000 or so clones, about 90% of them seen only once. This rearrangement joins TRBV6-5 to TRBJ2-1; D remains unclear. The TCR originated in a woman aged 50 to 60 who had recovered from COVID-19. What was sequenced was peripheral blood. The DNA for the CDR3 is TGTGCCAGCAGTTACTCCCCTACTGTCTACAATGAGCAGTTCTTC. It yields the protein CASSYSPTVYNEQFF.